Listed below are T cell receptor beta chains from one sample, sequenced in a study of cytomegalovirus exposure and HLA in healthy donors. The method was immunoSEQ multiplex PCR; TCRdb's version includes in-frame clones alone and lacks a portion of them. The table records approximately 140,000 clones, more than 60% of them present only once. The sample comprised PBMCs. The receptor source for this set is a woman aged 18-35 years in good health and CMV-seronegative. CDR3s include the opening cysteine and the closing phenylalanine or tryptophan.

j_call v_call cdr3_aa
TRBJ1-1 TRBV10-3 CAISSGAPTLVF
TRBJ1-1 TRBV5-8 CASSFNRERNTEAFF
TRBJ2-1 TRBV6-6 CASSQTKTEQFF
TRBJ1-1 TRBV25-1 CASSEYGEGFEAFF
TRBJ1-4 TRBV5-4 CASSLEDSKLFF
TRBJ2-1 TRBV30 CAWSSVGAHNEQFF
TRBJ1-3 TRBV30 CAWRGDSNSGNTIYF
TRBJ1-2 TRBV29-1 CSVAGVQGAPGYTF
TRBJ2-5 TRBV27 CASSPSGPQETQYF
TRBJ1-1 TRBV11-2 CASSLWRGDTEAFF
TRBJ1-2 TRBV9 CASSVQQNYGYTF
TRBJ2-1 TRBV27 CASSYTGGGTYNEQFF
TRBJ2-7 TRBV2 CASSVGAGSGEQYF
TRBJ2-1 TRBV29-1 CSVASGGNNEQFF
TRBJ1-1 TRBV30 CAWGGGGQNTEAFF
TRBJ1-1 TRBV9 CASSFGQENTEAFF
TRBJ1-3 TRBV9 CASSTGQENTIYF
TRBJ1-5 TRBV19 CASRGGRAHNQPQHF
TRBJ2-1 TRBV7-2 CASSLDSRGSYEQFF
TRBJ2-7 TRBV29-1 CSAEGGSYEQYF
TRBJ1-2 TRBV9 CASSVVGTGPDTF
TRBJ2-3 TRBV4-2 CASSREPPGTSGPTADTQYF
TRBJ1-1 TRBV27 CASSSPGRPNTEAFF
TRBJ2-2 TRBV6-5 CASSLSGGDAGELFF
TRBJ2-1 TRBV4-2 CASSQEAQRTYNEQFF
TRBJ2-3 TRBV9 CASSDSGLTDTQYF
TRBJ2-1 TRBV5-4 CASSLLGGEQFF
TRBJ1-1 TRBV19 CASSIAVGQITEAFF